Below are 22 T cell receptor beta chains sequenced from a single sample in a study of CD8 T cells in Susac syndrome. Random hexamers were used to reverse transcribe 0.5 to 1 ug of RNA. MiXCR was run by TCRdb on the immunoSEQ multiplex PCR reads, yielding one entry per CDR3 protein. The sample comprises about 180,000 distinct CDR3 sequences, approximately 95% of which are singletons, and 0.15% to 0.2% rests with the top ten. What was sequenced was CD8+ T cells from PBMCs. The receptors stem from a human donor with multiple sclerosis.

The rearrangement joins TRBV28 to TRBJ2-1; D perhaps matches TRBD2 (6 bases). The CDR3 totals 14 residues. With 6 bases removed from V and 8 bases from J, the gap between germline ends came to 17 bases. Looked up from germline, CDR1 is MDHEN and CDR2 is SYDVKM. This CDR3 is CASSHQREWDEQFF. In nucleotides, the CDR3 is TGTGCCAGCAGCCACCAACGGGAGTGGGATGAGCAGTTCTTC.

The chain employs TRBV20-1 and TRBJ2-7; weak D call: TRBD2 (5 bases). The CDR3 is made up of 13 amino acids. V dropped 3 bases and J dropped 3 bases, with 12 bases sitting between them. The germline V gene encodes CDR1 DFQATT and CDR2 SNEGSKA (reference sequence). CDR3 in DNA: TGCAGTGCTAGCGGATACGAGGGCTACGAGCAGTACTTC. Encoded protein: CSASGYEGYEQYF.

V usage is TRBV5-1 and J usage is TRBJ1-5; TRBD1 matches at 10 bases. CDR3 length: 15 residues. V was pared by 5 bases and J by 6 bases, with 8 bases of the junction left unmatched. Germline V gene data show CDR1 as SGHRS and CDR2 as YFSETQ. The CDR3 loop is CASRRGQGEGQPQHF. The DNA of the CDR3 is TGCGCCAGCAGACGCGGACAGGGGGAGGGTCAGCCCCAGCATTTT. Combining the CDR3 with reference TRBV5-1 and TRBJ1-5 gives the whole variable domain KAGVTQTPRYLIKTRGQQVTLSCSPISGHRSVSWYQQTPGQGLQFLFEYFSETQRNKGNFPGRFSGRQFSNSRSEMNVSTLELGDSALYLCASRRGQGEGQPQHFGDGTRLSIL.

V usage is TRBV27 and J usage is TRBJ2-1; no definite D call. This CDR3 comprises 15 residues. V lost 8 bases to trimming and J lost 2 bases, with 16 bases between them. CDR1 and CDR2 (germline): MNHEY, SMNVEV (reference sequence). CDR3 coding DNA: TGTGCCAGCTGCCCAGGACGGATGACCTACAATGAGCAGTTCTTC. This gives the protein CASCPGRMTYNEQFF.

The genes are TRBV29-1 and TRBJ2-6, with TRBD1 identical over 8 bases. J lost 0 bases, V lost 6 bases, and 13 bases had no gene match. The CDR3 extends over 18 amino acids. The germline V gene has CDR1 SQVTM and CDR2 ANQGSEA. The CDR3: CSVTAGQGFTSGANVLTF. The DNA for the CDR3 is TGCAGCGTGACCGCCGGACAGGGATTTACCTCTGGGGCCAACGTCCTGACTTTC. The whole variable domain, remainder taken from reference TRBV29-1 and TRBJ2-6, is SAVISQKPSRDICQRGTSLTIQCQVDSQVTMMFWYRQQPGQSLTLIATANQGSEATYESGFVIDKFPISRPNLTFSTLTVSNMSPEDSSIYLCSVTAGQGFTSGANVLTFGAGSRLTVL.

The chain couples TRBV7-9 to TRBJ1-1; D unclear. Germline assignment: CDR1 SEHNR and CDR2 FQNEAQ (reference sequence). Trimming removed 2 bases from V and 8 bases from J, with 15 bases in between. The CDR3 has 14 residues. The CDR3 bases are TGTGCCAGCAGCTTACAGGACGGCCGTTGGGAAGCTTTCTTT. Its protein is CASSLQDGRWEAFF.

This clonotype was seen only once. The chain joins TRBV7-8 to TRBJ2-6; TRBD2 matches 14 bases. Per germline, CDR1 SGHVS and CDR2 FQNEAQ. This CDR3 is 17 amino acids long. Trimming at V came to 4 bases and at J to 2 bases, leaving 1 base not matched to a gene. Here the CDR3 reads CASSSGLAGAGANVLTF. In DNA, the CDR3 is TGTGCCAGCAGCTCGGGACTAGCGGGAGCTGGGGCCAACGTCCTGACTTTC.

This chain uses TRBV7-3 with TRBJ2-2, with 10 bases identical to TRBD2. V shed 5 bases and J 6 bases; nucleotides not matched to a gene: 18. The germline CDR1 and CDR2 sequences are SGHTA and FQGTGA. The CDR3 sequence is 19 residues long. CDR3 sequence reads: CASSPKGASGRALAGELFF. The CDR3 DNA follows: TGTGCCAGCAGCCCCAAAGGGGCCAGCGGGAGGGCCTTGGCCGGGGAGCTGTTTTTT. Filled out from reference TRBV7-3 and TRBJ2-2, the complete variable domain reads GAGVSQTPSNKVTEKGKYVELRCDPISGHTALYWYRQSLGQGPEFLIYFQGTGAADDSGLPNDRFFAVRPEGSVSTLKIQRTERGDSAVYLCASSPKGASGRALAGELFFGEGSRLTVL.

This clonotype showed up many times. The rearrangement joins TRBV27 to TRBJ2-1, with unresolved D. This CDR3 has 11 amino acids. The germline gives CDR1 MNHEY, CDR2 SMNVEV (reference sequence). With 6 bases removed from V and 6 bases from J, the gap between germline ends came to 6 bases. The DNA of the CDR3 is TGTGCCAGCAGCTTAGGCAATGAGCAGTTCTTC. It is translated as CASSLGNEQFF.

The chain uses TRBV12-5 and TRBJ1-5; no firm D call. Trimming shortened V by 6 bases and J by 4 bases, and 4 bases separated the two germline ends. Per the germline V gene, CDR1 is LGHNT and CDR2 is FRNRAP. The CDR3 covers 11 residues. The CDR3 region is CASGINQPQHF. The CDR3 DNA is TGTGCTAGTGGGATAAATCAGCCCCAGCATTTT.

The V gene is TRBV29-1, the J gene TRBJ2-7; TRBD1 might be the D (6 bases). The CDR3 loop spans 12 amino acids. The ends were cut back, 4 bases at V and 3 bases at J, with 10 bases in the middle. The germline V gene encodes CDR1 SQVTM and CDR2 ANQGSEA. The CDR3 DNA reads TGCAGCGTTGTCTGGGACAACTACGAGCAGTACTTC. Protein: CSVVWDNYEQYF.

The rearrangement links TRBV4-1 to TRBJ2-7; perhaps D is TRBD1 or TRBD2 (5 bases each). The CDR3 extends over 16 amino acids. CDR1 is MGHRA and CDR2 is YSYEKL in the germline V gene. Trimming took 2 bases from V and 6 from J, leaving 20 bases between them. The CDR3 here is CASSQRTGTGPFEQYF. CDR3 DNA sequence: TGCGCCAGCAGCCAACGTACCGGGACGGGGCCATTCGAGCAGTACTTC.

The gene calls are TRBV5-6 and TRBJ2-1, with 11 bases lining up with TRBD2. The V gene's germline CDR1 is SGHDT and CDR2 YYEEEE. The junction had 10 bases not matched to a gene; V was cut back by 2 bases and J by 9 bases. The CDR3 loop spans 16 amino acids. As DNA, the CDR3 is TGTGCCAGCAGCTTTGTGAATAGCGGGAGGGCCGGTGAGCAGTTCTTC. The encoded protein is CASSFVNSGRAGEQFF.

The chain links TRBV30 to TRBJ1-1; weak D call: TRBD1 (5 bases). The CDR3 covers 12 residues. V was shortened by 3 bases and J by 8 bases, with 13 bases between the two germline ends. Per germline, CDR1 GTSNPN and CDR2 SVGIG (reference sequence). CDR3 residues: CAWRRFRGEAFF. In DNA, the CDR3 is TGTGCCTGGAGACGGTTCCGGGGGGAAGCTTTCTTT.

This rearrangement joins TRBV29-1 to TRBJ2-7; 9 bases match TRBD1. Germline assignment: CDR1 SQVTM and CDR2 ANQGSEA. CDR3 length: 13 residues. The J segment lost 2 bases and the V segment lost 6 bases, leaving 5 bases of the junction unmatched. CDR3: CSVGTGKTYEQYF. The CDR3 DNA reads as TGCAGCGTGGGGACAGGGAAAACCTACGAGCAGTACTTC.

The chain uses TRBV7-9 and TRBJ2-5; no clear D. This CDR3 region has 12 residues. Germline CDR1 and CDR2: SEHNR and FQNEAQ (reference sequence). Trimming stripped 6 bases from V and 4 bases from J, with 9 bases between. In DNA, the CDR3 is TGTGCCAGCAGTCCCACTCTAGAGACCCAGTACTTC. Its translation is CASSPTLETQYF. The whole variable domain, remainder taken from reference TRBV7-9 and TRBJ2-5, is DTGVSQNPRHKITKRGQNVTFRCDPISEHNRLYWYRQTLGQGPEFLTYFQNEAQLEKSRLLSDRFSAERPKGSFSTLEIQRTEQGDSAMYLCASSPTLETQYFGPGTRLLVL.

V usage is TRBV20-1 and J usage is TRBJ1-1, with D possibly being TRBD1 (5 bases). The CDR3 totals 11 residues. Germline V gene lookup returns CDR1 DFQATT and CDR2 SNEGSKA (reference sequence). The CDR3 DNA reads as TGCAGCGGGGGACGGGACACTGAAGCTTTCTTT. It specifies CSGGRDTEAFF.

This chain uses TRBV11-2 with TRBJ2-7, with D tentatively TRBD1 (6 bases). V dropped 3 bases and J dropped 5 bases, with 17 bases sitting between them. The CDR3 has 15 residues. The V gene's germline CDR1 is SGHAT and CDR2 FQNNGV. In DNA form, the CDR3 reads TGTGCCAGCAGCTTGGAATACTCAGGGGTCGACGAGCAGTACTTC. Translation: CASSLEYSGVDEQYF.

The gene calls are TRBV9 and TRBJ1-2; D gene uncertain. CDR1 is SGDLS and CDR2 is YYNGEE in the germline V gene. The V and J ends lost 5 bases and 8 bases respectively, with 16 bases between them. There are 13 residues in the CDR3. The DNA of the CDR3 is TGTGCCAGCAGTCCTACAGACTATAGGGGCTACACCTTC. This sequence encodes CASSPTDYRGYTF.

This rearrangement joins TRBV16 to TRBJ1-5; TRBD1 matches 7 bases. The germline gives CDR1 KGHSY, CDR2 FQNENV. The CDR3 sequence is 16 residues long. The trim removed 4 bases at V and 2 bases at J, leaving 8 bases unmatched. CDR3 residues: CASSPGQAKGNQPQHF. CDR3 nucleotide sequence: TGTGCCAGCAGCCCAGGACAGGCCAAGGGCAATCAGCCCCAGCATTTT.

This chain joins TRBV3-1 and TRBJ2-5; 10 positions agree with TRBD2. Germline V gene lookup returns CDR1 LGHDT and CDR2 YNNKEL (reference sequence). CDR3 length: 16 residues. Trimming at V came to 2 bases and at J to 2 bases, leaving 5 bases not matched to a gene. The CDR3 protein is CASSQLAGENQETQYF. The CDR3 DNA reads as TGTGCCAGCAGCCAACTAGCGGGGGAGAATCAAGAGACCCAGTACTTC.

In regard to this clonotype: Germline is not matched at one junction end, which may reflect a read error. The rearrangement joins TRBV30 to TRBJ2-7; D not resolved. The CDR3 extends over 14 amino acids. Germline values: CDR1 GTSNPN, CDR2 SVGIG (reference sequence). CDR3 bases: TGTGCCTGGAGTGTTGTGGGTGAGACCTACGAGCAGTGCTTC. Translating gives CAWSVVGETYEQCF.